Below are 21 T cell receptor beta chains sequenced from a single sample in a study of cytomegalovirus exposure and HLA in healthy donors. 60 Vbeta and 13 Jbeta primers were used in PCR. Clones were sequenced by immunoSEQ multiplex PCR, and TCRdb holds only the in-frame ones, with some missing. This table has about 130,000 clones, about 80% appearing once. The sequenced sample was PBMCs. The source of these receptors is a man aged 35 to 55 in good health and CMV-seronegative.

The CDR3 DNA sequence: TGCGCCAGCAGCTTCGGGGGGCGCCCCGGAGATACGCAGTATTTT. Translated: CASSFGGRPGDTQYF. V and J are TRBV5-1 and TRBJ2-3; D is perhaps TRBD2 (7 bases). This CDR3 comprises 15 residues. Trimming took off 2 bases at V and 5 bases at J, with 15 bases between the two ends. Germline V gene lookup returns CDR1 SGHRS and CDR2 YFSETQ.

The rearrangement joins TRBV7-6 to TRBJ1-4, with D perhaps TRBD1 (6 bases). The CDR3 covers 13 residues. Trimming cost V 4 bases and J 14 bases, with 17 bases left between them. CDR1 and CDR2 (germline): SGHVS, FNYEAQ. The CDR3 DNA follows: TGTGCCAGCAGCTCGGGCCTGGGACAAGAGCTGTTTTTT. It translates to CASSSGLGQELFF.

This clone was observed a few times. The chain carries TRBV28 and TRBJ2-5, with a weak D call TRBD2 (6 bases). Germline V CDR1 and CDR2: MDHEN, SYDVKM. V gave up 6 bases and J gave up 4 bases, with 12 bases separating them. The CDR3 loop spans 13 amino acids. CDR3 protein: CASRGGVIETQYF. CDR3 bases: TGTGCCAGCAGGGGGGGAGTTATAGAGACCCAGTACTTC.

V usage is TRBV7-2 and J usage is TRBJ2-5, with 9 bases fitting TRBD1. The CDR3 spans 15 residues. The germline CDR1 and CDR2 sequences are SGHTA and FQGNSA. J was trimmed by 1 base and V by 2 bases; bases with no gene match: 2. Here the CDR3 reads CASSLWGQGQETQYF. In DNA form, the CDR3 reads TGTGCCAGCAGCTTATGGGGACAGGGCCAAGAGACCCAGTACTTC.

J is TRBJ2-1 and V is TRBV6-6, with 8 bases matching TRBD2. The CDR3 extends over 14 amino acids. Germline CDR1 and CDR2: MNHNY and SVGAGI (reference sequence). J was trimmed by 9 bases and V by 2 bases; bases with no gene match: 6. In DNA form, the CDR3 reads TGTGCCAGCAGTTACCAGCGGGAGCGCCCTGAGCAGTTCTTC. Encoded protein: CASSYQRERPEQFF.

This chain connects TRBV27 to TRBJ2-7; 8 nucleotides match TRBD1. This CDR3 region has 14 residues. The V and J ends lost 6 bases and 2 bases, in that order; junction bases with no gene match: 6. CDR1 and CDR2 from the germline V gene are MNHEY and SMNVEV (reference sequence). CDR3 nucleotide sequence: TGTGCCAGCAGGGTAACAGGGGGTCCCTACGAGCAGTACTTC. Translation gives CASRVTGGPYEQYF.

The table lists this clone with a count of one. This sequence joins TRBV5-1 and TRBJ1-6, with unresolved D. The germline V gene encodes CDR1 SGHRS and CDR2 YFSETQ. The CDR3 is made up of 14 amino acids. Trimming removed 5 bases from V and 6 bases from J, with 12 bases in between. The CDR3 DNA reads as TGCGCCAGCAGGTTCGGAGAGATTAATTCACCCCTCCACTTT. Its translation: CASRFGEINSPLHF.

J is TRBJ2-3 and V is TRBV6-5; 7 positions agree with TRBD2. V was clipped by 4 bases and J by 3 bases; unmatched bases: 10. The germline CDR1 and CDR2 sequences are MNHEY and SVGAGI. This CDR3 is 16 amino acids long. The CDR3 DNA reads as TGTGCCAGCAGTTTAAGCCCTCCCGGGGGGACAGATACGCAGTATTTT. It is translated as CASSLSPPGGTDTQYF.

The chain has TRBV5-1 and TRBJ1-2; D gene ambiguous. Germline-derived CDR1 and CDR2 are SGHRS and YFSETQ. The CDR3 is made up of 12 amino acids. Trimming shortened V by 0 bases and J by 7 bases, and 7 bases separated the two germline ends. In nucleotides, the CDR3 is TGCGCCAGCAGCTTGGTCGGGGTTGGCTACACCTTC. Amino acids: CASSLVGVGYTF.

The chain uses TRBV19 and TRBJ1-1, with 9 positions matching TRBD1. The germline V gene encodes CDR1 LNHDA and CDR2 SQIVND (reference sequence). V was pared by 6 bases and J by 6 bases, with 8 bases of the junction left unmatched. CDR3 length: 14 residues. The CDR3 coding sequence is TGTGCCAGTAGCTCGGGGGACAGGGATCCTGAAGCTTTCTTT. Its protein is CASSSGDRDPEAFF.

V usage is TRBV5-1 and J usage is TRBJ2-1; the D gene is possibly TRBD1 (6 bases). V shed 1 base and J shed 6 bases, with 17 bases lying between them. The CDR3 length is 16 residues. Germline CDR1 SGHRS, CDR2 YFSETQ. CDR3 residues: CASSLRITGIGNEQFF. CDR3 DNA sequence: TGCGCCAGCAGCTTGAGAATCACAGGGATTGGCAATGAGCAGTTCTTC.

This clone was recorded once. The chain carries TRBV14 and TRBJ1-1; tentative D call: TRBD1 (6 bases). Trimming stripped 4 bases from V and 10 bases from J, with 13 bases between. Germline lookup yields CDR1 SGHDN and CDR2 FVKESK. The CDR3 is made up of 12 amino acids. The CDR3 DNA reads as TGTGCCAGCAGCCCGACAGGCCGGGGAGCTTTCTTT. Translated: CASSPTGRGAFF.

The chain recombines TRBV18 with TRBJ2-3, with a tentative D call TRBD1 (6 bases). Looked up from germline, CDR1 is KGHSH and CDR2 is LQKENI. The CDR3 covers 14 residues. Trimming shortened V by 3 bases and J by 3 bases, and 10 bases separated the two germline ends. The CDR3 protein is CASSPGQSTDTQYF. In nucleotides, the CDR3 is TGTGCCAGCTCACCGGGACAATCGACAGATACGCAGTATTTT.

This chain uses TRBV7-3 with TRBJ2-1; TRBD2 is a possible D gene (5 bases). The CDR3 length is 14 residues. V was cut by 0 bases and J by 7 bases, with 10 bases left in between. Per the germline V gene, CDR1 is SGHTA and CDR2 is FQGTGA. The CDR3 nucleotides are TGTGCCAGCAGCTTAACGGCTAGCAAGAATGAGCAGTTCTTC. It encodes CASSLTASKNEQFF. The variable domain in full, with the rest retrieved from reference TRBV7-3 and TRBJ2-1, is GAGVSQTPSNKVTEKGKYVELRCDPISGHTALYWYRQSLGQGPEFLIYFQGTGAADDSGLPNDRFFAVRPEGSVSTLKIQRTERGDSAVYLCASSLTASKNEQFFGPGTRLTVL.

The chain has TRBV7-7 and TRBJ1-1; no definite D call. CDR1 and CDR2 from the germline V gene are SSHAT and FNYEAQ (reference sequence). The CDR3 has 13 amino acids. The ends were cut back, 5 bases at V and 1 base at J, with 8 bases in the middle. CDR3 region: CASSLRQNTEAFF. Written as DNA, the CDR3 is TGTGCCAGCAGCCTTAGACAGAACACTGAAGCTTTCTTT. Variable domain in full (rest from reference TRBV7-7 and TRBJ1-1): GAGVSQSPRYKVTKRGQDVTLRCDPISSHATLYWYQQALGQGPEFLTYFNYEAQPDKSGLPSDRFSAERPEGSISTLTIQRTEQRDSAMYRCASSLRQNTEAFFGQGTRLTVV.

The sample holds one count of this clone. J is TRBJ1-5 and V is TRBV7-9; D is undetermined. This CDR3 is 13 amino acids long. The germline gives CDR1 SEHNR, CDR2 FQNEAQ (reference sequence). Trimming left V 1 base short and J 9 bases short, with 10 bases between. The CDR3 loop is CASSLDGVAPQHF. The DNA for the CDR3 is TGTGCCAGCAGCTTAGACGGTGTAGCGCCCCAGCATTTT.

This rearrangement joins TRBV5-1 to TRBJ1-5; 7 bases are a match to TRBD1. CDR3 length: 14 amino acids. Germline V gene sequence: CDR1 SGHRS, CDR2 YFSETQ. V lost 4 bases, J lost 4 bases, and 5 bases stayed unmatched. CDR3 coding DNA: TGCGCCAGCAGCCTGACAGGGCAAAATCAGCCCCAGCATTTT. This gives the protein CASSLTGQNQPQHF.

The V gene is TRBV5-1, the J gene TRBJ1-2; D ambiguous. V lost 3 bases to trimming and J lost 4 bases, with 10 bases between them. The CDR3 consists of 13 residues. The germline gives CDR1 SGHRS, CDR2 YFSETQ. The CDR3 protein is CASSSHTSYGYTF. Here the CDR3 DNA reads TGCGCCAGCAGCTCACACACGTCCTATGGCTACACCTTC.

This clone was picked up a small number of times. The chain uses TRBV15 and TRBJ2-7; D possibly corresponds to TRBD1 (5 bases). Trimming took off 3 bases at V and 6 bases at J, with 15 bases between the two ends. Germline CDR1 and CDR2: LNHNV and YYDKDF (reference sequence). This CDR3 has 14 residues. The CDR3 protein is CATSSQGVQREQYF. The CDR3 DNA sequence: TGTGCCACCAGCAGCCAGGGTGTTCAGCGCGAGCAGTACTTC.

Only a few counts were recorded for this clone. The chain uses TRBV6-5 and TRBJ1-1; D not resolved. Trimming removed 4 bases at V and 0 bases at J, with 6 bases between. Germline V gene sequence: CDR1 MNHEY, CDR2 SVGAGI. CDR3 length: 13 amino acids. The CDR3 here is CASSLQMNTEAFF. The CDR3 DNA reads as TGTGCCAGCAGTTTACAGATGAACACTGAAGCTTTCTTT.

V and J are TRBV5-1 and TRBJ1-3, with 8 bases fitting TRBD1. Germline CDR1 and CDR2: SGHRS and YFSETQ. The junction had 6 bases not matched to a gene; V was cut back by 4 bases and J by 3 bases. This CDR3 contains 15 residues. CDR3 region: CASSPQGAGGNTIYF. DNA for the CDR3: TGCGCCAGCAGCCCGCAGGGGGCCGGTGGAAACACCATATATTTT.